This T cell receptor (beta chain) was captured by sequencing in a study of blood T cell repertoires in COVID-19. Study in general: T cells, B-cell-depleted T cells, or PBMCs supplied cDNA or gDNA.

V was cut by 6 bases and J by 6 bases, with 15 bases left in between. Germline CDR1 reads ENHRY; CDR2 reads SYGVKD. This CDR3 is 13 amino acids long. Participants had their cohort set by participant-reported clinical history. Recovery among Cohort 3 donors was established by two negative PCRs, clearance, or symptom resolution. Per the original data handling: Estimates of nucleated cell counts were drawn from the amplification of reference gene primers. The method was immunoSEQ multiplex PCR; TCRdb's version includes in-frame clones alone and lacks a portion of them. For V, J and clone size, that table is used; D and trimming come from the DNA. The table lists some 270,000 clones, 65% to 85% of them singletons.

The rearrangement joins TRBV10-3 to TRBJ2-7, with D maybe TRBD1 (5 bases). The sequencing sample was made of PBMCs or T cells enriched from blood (not recorded which). This TCR was recovered from a man aged 50 to 60 who had recovered from COVID-19. CDR3 in DNA: TGTGCCATCAGGACAGAGGTAGGCTCCGAGCAGTACTTC. Residues: CAIRTEVGSEQYF.